This note documents a single T cell receptor beta chain sequence. This CDR3 comprises 16 residues. The germline V gene has CDR1 SGHTA and CDR2 FQGTGA. Deletions cut 2 bases from V and 0 bases from J, with 12 bases between. The data derive from a study of blood T cell repertoires in COVID-19. Whole-study context: Samples of COVID-19 (acute and convalescent) were obtained from the United States, Italy and Spain.

In the authors' workflow: By means of reference gene primer amplification, nucleated cell counts were estimated. Assay used: immunoSEQ multiplex PCR; TCRdb lists only in-frame clones, some missing. Clone size and the V and J calls come from that table; the DNA yielded D and trimming. The sample lists hundreds of thousands of clones, approximately 91% occurring once. The sample was peripheral blood. The rearrangement joins TRBV7-3 to TRBJ2-3; D gene uncertain. This sequence was found in a man aged 55-75 years who had recovered from COVID-19. The CDR3 sequence: CASSLRPDTSTDTQYF. The CDR3 DNA reads TGTGCCAGCAGCTTACGTCCCGATACTAGCACAGATACGCAGTATTTT.